These 20 T cell receptor beta chains came from one sample sequenced in a study of Graves' ophthalmopathy and Graves' hyperthyroidism. The study amplified TCR beta CDR3 regions using RNA transcripts. After a first-round RT-PCR with HTBI primers, a second-round multiplex PCR was run. TCRdb reprocessed the multiplex PCR reads via MiXCR and lists one record per CDR3 protein. Altogether approximately 1.2 million distinct CDR3 sequences are present, about 35% being singletons, with the ten largest covering roughly 10%. The sample consisted of peripheral blood or thyroid tissue (not recorded which). Every receptor here comes from an adult man with Graves' hyperthyroidism.

This clonotype was seen at least ten times. The V and J genes are TRBV29-1 and TRBJ1-1; D is perhaps TRBD1 (5 bases). The CDR3 totals 13 residues. V lost 5 bases to trimming and J lost 0 bases, with 10 bases between them. Germline lookup yields CDR1 SQVTM and CDR2 ANQGSEA. This CDR3 reads CSVRDGLNTEAFF. The CDR3 nucleotides are TGCAGCGTTCGGGACGGTTTGAACACTGAAGCTTTCTTT. Complete variable domain (other parts from reference TRBV29-1 and TRBJ1-1): SAVISQKPSRDICQRGTSLTIQCQVDSQVTMMFWYRQQPGQSLTLIATANQGSEATYESGFVIDKFPISRPNLTFSTLTVSNMSPEDSSIYLCSVRDGLNTEAFFGQGTRLTVV.

This clonotype was detected many times. The chain combines TRBV4-1 with TRBJ1-6; 7 bases agree with TRBD1. Trimming at V came to 2 bases and at J to 2 bases, leaving 3 bases not matched to a gene. The CDR3 has 16 amino acids. Germline V gene lookup returns CDR1 MGHRA and CDR2 YSYEKL. This chain's CDR3 is CASSQHRGTYNSPLHF. The CDR3 coding sequence is TGCGCCAGCAGCCAACACAGGGGCACCTATAATTCACCCCTCCACTTT.

The chain couples TRBV11-1 to TRBJ1-6; no clear D gene. This CDR3 is 12 amino acids long. V was pared by 4 bases and J by 15 bases, with 13 bases between. Germline CDR1 and CDR2: SGHAT and FQDESV (reference sequence). CDR3 bases: TGTGCCAGCAGCTCCTCGGGGTCGAACCTCCACTTT. It yields the protein CASSSSGSNLHF.

This clonotype appeared many times. V gene TRBV29-1 combines with J gene TRBJ1-2; tentative D call: TRBD1 (6 bases). The length of the CDR3 is 13 residues. V lost 4 bases and J 2 bases, leaving 11 bases between the germline ends. Germline V gene sequence: CDR1 SQVTM, CDR2 ANQGSEA. The CDR3 here is CSVAGQLNYGYTF. The DNA for the CDR3 is TGCAGCGTTGCGGGACAACTAAACTATGGCTACACCTTC. Using reference TRBV29-1 and TRBJ1-2 for the parts outside the CDR3, the full variable domain is SAVISQKPSRDICQRGTSLTIQCQVDSQVTMMFWYRQQPGQSLTLIATANQGSEATYESGFVIDKFPISRPNLTFSTLTVSNMSPEDSSIYLCSVAGQLNYGYTFGSGTRLTVV.

This rearrangement joins TRBV19 to TRBJ2-2; 11 positions agree with TRBD1. V lost 4 bases, J lost 6 bases, and 4 bases stayed unmatched. The CDR3 spans 15 residues. The germline CDR1 and CDR2 sequences are LNHDA and SQIVND (reference sequence). CDR3 bases: TGTGCCAGTAGTAATGGGGGACAGGGGGCCGGGGAGCTGTTTTTT. Encoded protein: CASSNGGQGAGELFF.

Comments on this clonotype: A much larger clone sits a single nucleotide away, making a read error possible. The chain recombines TRBV4-1 with TRBJ1-6; 7 bases are a match to TRBD1. The CDR3 is 14 residues long. The germline V gene has CDR1 MGHRA and CDR2 YSYEKL. The CDR3 region is CVSNRDRAVSPLHF. The DNA of the CDR3 is TGCGTCAGCAACCGCGACAGGGCCGTTTCACCCCTCCACTTT.

The genes are TRBV6-5 and TRBJ1-6; 8 bases fit TRBD1. From germline, CDR1 is MNHEY and CDR2 SVGAGI. Trimming removed 4 bases from V and 0 bases from J; junction bases left unmatched: 11. The length of the CDR3 is 19 residues. Here the CDR3 reads CASSSDGTGSSSYNSPLHF. The CDR3 nucleotides are TGTGCCAGCAGTTCAGATGGGACAGGTTCAAGCTCCTATAATTCACCCCTCCACTTT.

The chain uses TRBV19 and TRBJ1-2; 8 positions agree with TRBD1. This CDR3 comprises 13 residues. Germline V lookup: CDR1 LNHDA, CDR2 SQIVND (reference sequence). Trimming took 5 bases from V and 7 from J; bases not matched to a gene: 6. The CDR3 DNA reads TGTGCCAGTAGTGCCGGACAGGGTAGTGGCTACACCTTC. Its translation: CASSAGQGSGYTF.

This clonotype was seen a handful of times. The CDR3 nucleotides are TGTGCCAGCAGTTTTGCGAGCGGAGCCCCCAGCTCCTACGAGCAGTACTTC. The encoded protein is CASSFASGAPSSYEQYF. The rearrangement links TRBV28 to TRBJ2-7; possible D gene TRBD2, 5 bases. Deletions cut 3 bases from V and 0 bases from J, with 18 bases between. This CDR3 region has 17 residues. Germline values: CDR1 MDHEN, CDR2 SYDVKM.

CDR3 in DNA: TGTGCCTGGACGGGTTATCGAGGCAGGAACACTGAAGCTTTCTTT. This sequence encodes CAWTGYRGRNTEAFF. The chain recombines TRBV30 with TRBJ1-1; D unclear. V was pared by 4 bases and J by 1 base, with 16 bases between. This CDR3 spans 15 amino acids. Per the germline V gene, CDR1 is GTSNPN and CDR2 is SVGIG (reference sequence).

This clonotype was recorded many times. The rearrangement uses TRBV7-8 and TRBJ2-5; TRBD1 agrees at 9 bases. Germline assignment: CDR1 SGHVS and CDR2 FQNEAQ. The CDR3 totals 13 residues. V was pared by 4 bases and J by 7 bases, with 4 bases of the junction left unmatched. Here the CDR3 DNA reads TGTGCCAGCAGCTCGGACAGGGGTGGGACCCAGTACTTC. Translated: CASSSDRGGTQYF.

As for this clonotype: This clone may be a read error of a much larger clone one base away. The chain combines TRBV15 with TRBJ2-7; D assignment may be TRBD1 or TRBD2 (5 bases each). From germline, CDR1 is LNHNV and CDR2 YYDKDF (reference sequence). The CDR3 totals 16 residues. CDR3 sequence: CATSRPSGGGGDEQNF. The DNA for the CDR3 is TGTGCCACCAGCAGACCGTCTGGGGGTGGTGGGGACGAGCAGAACTTC.

This clonotype was observed at least ten times. The CDR3: CSATTLAGAGEQYF. CDR3 nucleotides: TGCAGTGCCACAACACTAGCGGGAGCCGGGGAGCAGTACTTC. J is TRBJ2-7 and V is TRBV20-1; 11 bases fit TRBD2. Germline values: CDR1 DFQATT, CDR2 SNEGSKA (reference sequence). V dropped 6 bases and J dropped 7; count of bases not matched to a gene: 11. This CDR3 contains 14 residues.

The CDR3 sequence is CASRKDRVSGYTF. The CDR3 coding sequence is TGTGCCAGCAGAAAGGACAGGGTCAGTGGCTACACCTTC. V gene TRBV12-3 or TRBV12-4 combines with J gene TRBJ1-2; 8 nucleotides align to TRBD1. The CDR3 contains 13 residues. The V gene end was trimmed by 6 bases and the J gene end by 7 bases; junction bases not matched to a gene: 7.

This clonotype appeared a few times. CDR3 sequence reads: CASSLGLATVETEAFF. The CDR3 DNA is TGTGCCAGCAGCTTAGGTCTAGCGACAGTGGAAACTGAAGCTTTCTTT. This sequence joins TRBV7-8 and TRBJ1-1; D perhaps matches TRBD1 (5 bases). This CDR3 spans 16 amino acids. Trimming removed 1 base at V and 5 bases at J, with 17 bases between. Looked up from germline, CDR1 is SGHVS and CDR2 is FQNEAQ.

V is TRBV20-1 and J is TRBJ2-5; 9 bases map to TRBD2. After removal of 0 bases from V and 2 bases from J, the junction contained 7 bases not matched to a gene. Germline loops: CDR1 DFQATT, CDR2 SNEGSKA (reference sequence). The CDR3 spans 16 residues. The CDR3 region is CSARDWASGDQETQYF. CDR3 sequence (DNA): TGCAGTGCTAGAGATTGGGCTAGCGGGGATCAAGAGACCCAGTACTTC.

V usage is TRBV10-1 and J usage is TRBJ2-3; D is perhaps TRBD1 or TRBD2 (5 bases each). There are 13 residues in the CDR3. V gave up 5 bases and J gave up 3 bases, with 9 bases separating them. From germline, CDR1 is WNHNN and CDR2 SYGVQD (reference sequence). In nucleotides, the CDR3 is TGCGCCAGCAGTAGGGACGTAACAGATACGCAGTATTTT. Its translation is CASSRDVTDTQYF.

This clonotype was detected ten times or more. The chain uses TRBV5-6 and TRBJ2-7; D call uncertain. There are 14 residues in the CDR3. CDR1 is SGHDT, CDR2 YYEEEE, per germline. Trimming took 0 bases from V and 4 from J, leaving 11 bases between them. CDR3 bases: TGTGCCAGCAGCTTGGTCACCGCGCGGTACGAGCAGTACTTC. The encoded protein is CASSLVTARYEQYF.

There are many counts of this clonotype. This CDR3 is CASSEVRQYSPLHF. The CDR3 coding sequence is TGTGCCAGCAGTGAGGTTCGTCAGTATTCACCCCTCCACTTT. The chain employs TRBV6-1 and TRBJ1-6; no clear D gene. Deletions cut 3 bases from V and 8 bases from J, with 11 bases between. The CDR3 length is 14 residues. Germline V gene lookup returns CDR1 MNHNS and CDR2 SASEGT.

This clonotype came up a few times. The V and J genes are TRBV20-1 and TRBJ1-5, with 9 bases that match TRBD1. CDR3 length equals 19 residues. The germline V gene encodes CDR1 DFQATT and CDR2 SNEGSKA (reference sequence). V lost 5 bases, J lost 0 bases, and 17 bases stayed unmatched. The CDR3: CSAAGTGTGISNSNQPQHF. As DNA, the CDR3 is TGCAGTGCTGCCGGCACCGGGACAGGGATATCTAATAGCAATCAGCCCCAGCATTTT.